The clone carrying this TCR beta chain appeared once. This CDR3 spans 15 amino acids. The germline gives CDR1 MNHNY, CDR2 SVGAGI (reference sequence). Trimming took off 6 bases at V and 6 bases at J, with 18 bases between the two ends. This entry comes from a study of blood T cell repertoires in COVID-19. Study-wide background: Acute and convalescent COVID-19 samples came from the United States, Italy and Spain. T cells, B-cell-depleted T cells, or PBMCs provided the cDNA or gDNA that served as material.

In the authors' methods: Researchers report that nucleated cell counts were estimated from reference gene primer amplification. TCRdb's copy holds only in-frame clones and misses some; the assay was immunoSEQ multiplex PCR. That table supplies the V and J calls and clone size; D and trimming were determined from the DNA. The sample consists of 250,000 to 300,000 clones, under 95% of them appearing once. This chain links TRBV6-6 with TRBJ2-1; weak D call: TRBD2 (5 bases). The sequence derives from a woman aged 40 to 50 with acute COVID-19. Sequences were obtained from PBMCs or T cells enriched from blood (not recorded which). The CDR3 DNA sequence: TGTGCCAGCAGCTTGCCCCCGCCCACTAGCAATGAGCAGTTCTTC. This gives the protein CASSLPPPTSNEQFF.